This T cell receptor beta chain stems from a study of T cell responses to AZD1222 COVID-19 vaccine (dated by TCRdb to 2020 to 2023). About the investigation overall: A total of 233 trial participants underwent TCR sequencing, of whom some 210 received two doses of AZD1222 and about 26 received two doses of the MenACWY control vaccine. Trial participants were enrolled into age subgroups of 18-55, 56-69 and 70-plus years, which contained roughly 140, 27 and 60 TCR-sequenced participants, respectively.

The CDR3 regions of human TCRbeta chains were analyzed by immunosequencing. Per the original workflow: Repertoire TCRs were matched against a reference library of SARS-CoV-2-specific TCRs generated with the MIRA antigen-specificity platform. Breadth meant the fraction of unique TCRs that were SARS-CoV-2-associated, whereas depth meant the fraction of total T cells that were SARS-CoV-2-associated. Using the MIRA data, each spike-specific TCR was assigned both to the spike region to which the TCR was reactive and to a CD4 or CD8 class. Log10-transformed breadth and depth values were compared by one-way ANOVA with Sidak's multiple comparisons tests. Sourced from immuneACCESS, this table was stored by TCRdb with only in-frame sequences that have V and J called. A share of the clones is absent; for the studies checked, an unresolved V gene accounts for under half, and the remainder has no known explanation. The V and J calls and the clone size are those of that table, but D and trimming were determined from the DNA. Here the sample has fewer than 250,000 clones; more than 85% occur a single time. The biggest ten clones account for 0.9% to 1.1% of the sample.

Overall study outcomes, separate from this receptor: Because no day 14 peak-response samples were available, the repertoires could be characterized only after the peak T cell response. Conclusions about previously exposed vaccinees are limited because only six or seven AZD1222 recipients were SARS-CoV-2 seropositive at baseline. Participants were mostly white British and included more females than males, and it was suggested by the authors that clonal diversity may have been underestimated. In the small 56-69-year group, the increase in depth fell short of significance, most likely because of low power. The whole spike protein was spanned by vaccine-associated CD4 TCRs, and dominant responses were seen in regions 160-218 and 743-854. A significant rise in spike-specific TCR breadth and depth was observed after two AZD1222 doses relative to day 0 and relative to MenACWY recipients. Epitopes outside the regions mutated in the B.1.351 and B.1.1.7 variants were reportedly recognized by nearly half of the unique spike-specific TCRs.

About this clone: No cognate antigen has been identified for it. Base qualities are not recorded, but no much larger clone differs from it by a single base.

V is cut by 4 bases and J by 7 bases, and the space between the germline ends is 11 bases. Taken from cysteine to phenylalanine, the CDR3 has 13 residues. Only the CDR3 DNA stays, 39 bases, in frame from base 1. The time point label, read with the paper, signifies: baseline before first vaccination. The treatment or condition label for this specimen denotes: meningococcal conjugate vaccine given as trial control. Vaccinee samples came from UK trials COV001 and COV002, including a single-blind randomized controlled phase 2/3 trial of AZD1222 (ChAdOx1 nCoV-19) in healthy adults. For TCRbeta chain sequencing, PBMC samples were collected from trial participants at day 0 and at day 28 after the second dose.

The sequence came from an adult in good health. The receptor chain draws on TRBV12-3 or TRBV12-4 and TRBJ1-5; the D gene cannot be resolved reliably. Sequencing was performed on peripheral blood, taken on day 0 of MenACWY control vaccination. The DNA sequence reads TGTGCCAGCAGTTCCGAGTTCAGACAGCCCCAGCATTTT. This sequence encodes CASSSEFRQPQHF.